The rows below give T cell receptor beta chains drawn from one sample of a study of blood T cell repertoires in COVID-19. Sequenced by immunoSEQ multiplex PCR; TCRdb stores in-frame clones only, minus some. This table holds tens of thousands of clones, roughly 88% found once. The source material was peripheral blood. The origin of the receptors is a man between 45 and 60 years old with active COVID-19. Both conserved end residues are part of each CDR3. D genes are given only for firm matches. Size values are once, few and many counts, or a class for expanded clones, and some rows have none.

d_call j_call clone_size cdr3_length v_call cdr3_nt cdr3_aa
. TRBJ1-1 . 14 TRBV7-3 TGTGCCAGCAGCTTATCCCCAGTTAACACTGAAGCTTTCTTT CASSLSPVNTEAFF
. TRBJ1-2 . 14 TRBV7-2 TGTGCCAGCAGCTTCGACAGCCAGTTTTATGGCTACACCTTC CASSFDSQFYGYTF
TRBD2 TRBJ2-2 . 16 TRBV11-2 TGTGCCAGCAGGGAATGGCGGGGGAAGGACACCGGGGAGCTGTTTTTT CASREWRGKDTGELFF
. TRBJ1-6 . 16 TRBV27 TGTGCCAGCAGTCTCACCCAACAGCTCTATAATTCACCCCTCCACTTT CASSLTQQLYNSPLHF
TRBD1 TRBJ1-1 . 14 TRBV18 TGTGCCAGCTCGCCGGACAGGGGGAACACTGAAGCTTTCTTT CASSPDRGNTEAFF
TRBD1 TRBJ1-6 . 15 TRBV2 TGTGCCAGCAATCCGCAGGGGGCCCCGCATTCACCCCTCCACTTT CASNPQGAPHSPLHF
. TRBJ1-4 once 15 TRBV2 TGTGCCAGCAGTGGTCGGTTAAATCCTAATGAAAAACTGTTTTTT CASSGRLNPNEKLFF
. TRBJ1-4 . 13 TRBV19 TGTGCCAGTAGTAGGCCAGGTGGCGAAAAACTGTTTTTT CASSRPGGEKLFF
TRBD1 TRBJ2-3 . 15 TRBV18 TGTGCCAGCTCCCGCACCGGGACAGGCACAGATACGCAGTATTTT CASSRTGTGTDTQYF
TRBD2 TRBJ2-3 . 14 TRBV3-1/TRBV3-2 TGTGCCAGCAGCCAAGATACTAGCGGAGATACGCAGTATTTT CASSQDTSGDTQYF
. TRBJ2-7 . 14 TRBV15 TGTGCCACCAGCGAGGGAGGGGGATCCTACGAGCAGTACTTC CATSEGGGSYEQYF
TRBD2 TRBJ2-3 . 15 TRBV2 TGTGCCAGCACCGGGACTAGCGGGAGCCGGGATACGCAGTATTTT CASTGTSGSRDTQYF
. TRBJ2-3 . 12 TRBV27 TGTGCCAGCAGTTCAATCACAGATACGCAGTATTTT CASSSITDTQYF
TRBD1 TRBJ2-5 . 14 TRBV11-3 TGTGCCAGCAGCAAGGGACAGAACCAAGAGACCCAGTACTTC CASSKGQNQETQYF
. TRBJ1-2 . 17 TRBV5-1 TGCGCCAGCAGCTTGGAAGGATTCCAGTCGGGAAACTATGGCTACACCTTC CASSLEGFQSGNYGYTF
. TRBJ1-2 . 13 TRBV27 TGTGCCAGCAGTCCACAGGGATTCTATGGCTACACCTTC CASSPQGFYGYTF
TRBD1 TRBJ2-5 . 13 TRBV12-3/TRBV12-4 TGTGCCAGCAAAAAAGGGGGCGTCGAGACCCAGTACTTC CASKKGGVETQYF
TRBD2 TRBJ2-1 . 14 TRBV19 TGTGCCAGTAGTAAGGTTGCGGGAGGGGATGAGCAGTTCTTC CASSKVAGGDEQFF
TRBD2 TRBJ2-5 . 15 TRBV7-9 TGTGCCAGCACCCCCTGGGAGGGAATGGAGGAGACCCAGTACTTC CASTPWEGMEETQYF
. TRBJ1-5 . 17 TRBV27 TGTGCCAGCAGCCGTCTCCCACTGACTGATTCCAATCAGCCCCAGCATTTT CASSRLPLTDSNQPQHF
TRBD2 TRBJ2-3 . 16 TRBV6-2/TRBV6-3 TGTGCCAGCAGCCCCTCGACTAGCGGGGACGAAGATACGCAGTATTTT CASSPSTSGDEDTQYF
. TRBJ1-3 . 14 TRBV19 TGTGCCAGTAAGAGGGTTGACTCTGGAAACACCATATATTTT CASKRVDSGNTIYF
. TRBJ1-1 . 14 TRBV19 TGTGCCAGTAGTCCCGACGGGGGGAACACTGAAGCTTTCTTT CASSPDGGNTEAFF
. TRBJ1-2 few 16 TRBV18 TGTGCCAGCTCACCCCGTAAAGGACAGACTAACTATGGCTACACCTTC CASSPRKGQTNYGYTF
TRBD1 TRBJ1-1 . 17 TRBV11-2 TGTGCCAGCAGCTTAGCCCCTGGACAGGGATCGAACACTGAAGCTTTCTTT CASSLAPGQGSNTEAFF
. TRBJ1-6 . 15 TRBV5-1 TGCGCCAGCAGCGTCGGTAGACAGTCAGGTTCACCCCTCCACTTT CASSVGRQSGSPLHF
. TRBJ1-1 . 11 TRBV29-1 TGCAGCGGAACAGAGAACACTGAAGCTTTCTTT CSGTENTEAFF
. TRBJ1-6 once 13 TRBV29-1 TGCAGCGTGGGTGGAGGGCGCGGTTCACCCCTCCACTTT CSVGGGRGSPLHF
. TRBJ1-1 . 13 TRBV6-5 TGTGCCAGCAGGGCCAGGGAGGGCACTGAAGCTTTCTTT CASRAREGTEAFF
TRBD1 TRBJ1-5 . 16 TRBV27 TGTGCCAGCAGTCAGCGACAGGGCAGGTCCAATCAGCCCCAGCATTTT CASSQRQGRSNQPQHF
TRBD1 TRBJ1-3 . 15 TRBV5-5 TGTGCCAGCAGCTTGCCGACAGGGGTCGGGGACACCATATATTTT CASSLPTGVGDTIYF
. TRBJ1-2 . 17 TRBV19 TGTGCCAGTAGTATAAGTACGACAGCACAAGCTAACTATGGCTACACCTTC CASSISTTAQANYGYTF
TRBD1 TRBJ2-1 . 16 TRBV6-2/TRBV6-3 TGTGCCAGCAGTTACATTGGACAGGTCCCCTACAATGAGCAGTTCTTC CASSYIGQVPYNEQFF
. TRBJ1-2 . 15 TRBV5-1 TGCGCCAGCAGCTTCGGGGTCCGAATTAACTATGGCTACACCTTC CASSFGVRINYGYTF
TRBD2 TRBJ2-1 . 11 TRBV11-2 TGTGCCAGCAGGTCTCGAGCGGGGGAGTTCTTC CASRSRAGEFF
TRBD1 TRBJ1-1 once 14 TRBV18 TGTGCCAGCTCACCAAGCAACAGGGGGACTGAAGCTTTCTTT CASSPSNRGTEAFF
. TRBJ1-5 . 13 TRBV30 TGTGCCTGGAGTGTACCAGGGTCCCAGCCCCAGCATTTT CAWSVPGSQPQHF
TRBD2 TRBJ2-3 . 21 TRBV4-2 TGTGCCAGCAGCCAAGAATTTGTTGCGGGAGGGCCCGGGATGATCATATATACGCAGTATTTT CASSQEFVAGGPGMIIYTQYF
TRBD2 TRBJ2-1 . 15 TRBV27 TGTGCCAGCAGTCGACTAGCGGGAGTCCACAATGAGCAGTTCTTC CASSRLAGVHNEQFF
TRBD1 TRBJ1-2 once 13 TRBV19 TGTGCCAGTAGTACAGGGGGGCCGAGAGGCTACACCTTC CASSTGGPRGYTF
. TRBJ2-1 . 15 TRBV7-7 TGTGCTAGCAGCCCTGACTCGTCCTACGTCGATGAGCAGTTCTTC CASSPDSSYVDEQFF
TRBD1 TRBJ2-3 . 17 TRBV7-8 TGTGCCAGCAGCCGAGTTGGGAGAGGGGGCGAGACAGATACGCAGTATTTT CASSRVGRGGETDTQYF
TRBD1 TRBJ2-2 . 14 TRBV29-1 TGCAGCGTCAGCGGACAGGGCGACACCGGGGAGCTGTTTTTT CSVSGQGDTGELFF
TRBD2 TRBJ2-7 . 13 TRBV6-5 TGTGCCAGCAGTTCCCCCGGGACTAGCAAGCAGTACTTC CASSSPGTSKQYF
TRBD2 TRBJ2-3 . 15 TRBV9 TGTGCCAGCAGCGCATATAGCGGGGGGACAGATACGCAGTATTTT CASSAYSGGTDTQYF